Below are 25 T cell receptor beta chains sequenced from a single sample in a study of T-cell reconstitution after alpha-beta-depleted transplantation in children. It was with unique molecular identifiers that the TCRbeta library was prepared. TCRdb passed the PCR reads through MiXCR, listing each CDR3 protein once. The data hold 450,000 to 550,000 distinct CDR3 sequences, with roughly 11% observed a single time. Specimen: PBMCs, mostly from graft donor cells, collected 180 days after TCRalphabeta/CD19-depleted stem cell transplant. The receptor set was obtained from a female patient aged 2-10 years who had a stem cell transplant for aplastic anemia, so the T cells may come from the graft donor.

This clonotype was observed a handful of times. The chain couples TRBV28 to TRBJ2-1; D is undetermined. The length of the CDR3 is 11 residues. With 8 bases removed from V and 8 bases from J, the gap between germline ends came to 10 bases. Germline loops: CDR1 MDHEN, CDR2 SYDVKM. CDR3 residues: CASVEWHEQFF. The CDR3 coding sequence is TGTGCCAGCGTGGAGTGGCATGAGCAGTTCTTC.

The chain couples TRBV7-3 to TRBJ2-3, with D possibly TRBD1 on 5 matching bases. The ends were cut back, 5 bases at V and 2 bases at J, with 8 bases in the middle. The CDR3 length is 13 residues. CDR1 and CDR2 (germline): SGHTA, FQGTGA. This CDR3 is CASSTDITDTQYF. The CDR3 DNA reads as TGTGCCAGCAGCACGGACATCACAGATACGCAGTATTTT. The full variable domain, in which reference TRBV7-3 and TRBJ2-3 provide the parts outside the CDR3, is GAGVSQTPSNKVTEKGKYVELRCDPISGHTALYWYRQSLGQGPEFLIYFQGTGAADDSGLPNDRFFAVRPEGSVSTLKIQRTERGDSAVYLCASSTDITDTQYFGPGTRLTVL.

This clonotype was recorded a few times. The V gene is TRBV6-5, the J gene TRBJ1-5; 9 bases line up with TRBD1. V gave up 2 bases and J gave up 4 bases; unmatched junction bases: 3. Germline V gives CDR1 MNHEY, CDR2 SVGAGI. The CDR3 length is 15 residues. The CDR3 DNA is TGTGCCAGCAGTTACGGGACAGGGAGTAATCAGCCCCAGCATTTT. Its translation is CASSYGTGSNQPQHF.

This clonotype was recorded a few times. The J gene is TRBJ1-4, the V gene TRBV25-1; D is ambiguous. There are 15 residues in the CDR3. V was cut by 4 bases and J by 7 bases, with 16 bases left in between. The germline CDR1 and CDR2 sequences are MGHDK and SYGVNS. Here the CDR3 reads CASSGGVPGGEKLFF. In DNA, the CDR3 is TGTGCCAGCAGTGGAGGCGTCCCAGGAGGTGAAAAACTGTTTTTT.

The table lists this clonotype with many counts. The CDR3 nucleotides read TGTGCCAGCAGGAAACAGGGGACTGGCCGGGGGACCCAGTACTTC. Translating gives CASRKQGTGRGTQYF. The chain combines TRBV12-3 or TRBV12-4 with TRBJ2-5; D is possibly TRBD1 (7 bases). CDR3 length: 15 amino acids. The V gene lost 6 bases and the J gene lost 7 bases, with 21 bases spanning the gap.

This clonotype was detected many times. V usage is TRBV12-3 or TRBV12-4 and J usage is TRBJ2-5; D gene unclear. This CDR3 contains 13 residues. With 3 bases removed from V and 5 bases from J, the gap between germline ends came to 10 bases. This chain's CDR3 is CASSFHQPETQYF. The CDR3 bases are TGTGCCAGCAGTTTCCACCAGCCGGAGACCCAGTACTTC.

This clonotype was seen more than once but under ten times. This rearrangement joins TRBV29-1 to TRBJ2-7, with 10 positions matching TRBD2. Germline CDR1 is SQVTM and CDR2 is ANQGSEA. This CDR3 spans 16 amino acids. Trimming took 4 bases from V and 5 from J; bases not matched to a gene: 14. The CDR3 DNA follows: TGCAGCGTTGTAAGCCTAGCGGGAGCACGGGAGCACGAGCAGTACTTC. Translation gives CSVVSLAGAREHEQYF.

This chain links TRBV20-1 with TRBJ1-3; 8 nucleotides align to TRBD1. The CDR3 consists of 15 residues. Trimming removed 4 bases from V and 0 bases from J; junction bases left unmatched: 5. The germline CDR1 and CDR2 sequences are DFQATT and SNEGSKA (reference sequence). The CDR3, as DNA: TGCAGTGCTACCCCCGACAGGGGCTCTGGAAACACCATATATTTT. Translating gives CSATPDRGSGNTIYF.

V usage is TRBV5-1 and J usage is TRBJ2-1; TRBD2 aligns across 8 bases. Trimming cost V 4 bases and J 3 bases; bases outside gene matches: 6. This CDR3 spans 15 amino acids. CDR1 is SGHRS and CDR2 is YFSETQ in the germline V gene. In nucleotides, the CDR3 is TGCGCCAGCAGCCAACTAGCGGCCTTCTACAATGAGCAGTTCTTC. Protein sequence: CASSQLAAFYNEQFF.

This clonotype occurred a few times. J is TRBJ1-1 and V is TRBV4-3; D gene unclear. Germline CDR1 reads LGHNA; CDR2 reads YSLEER. This CDR3 spans 12 amino acids. The V end was cut by 2 bases, the J end by 11 bases, with 12 bases between. The CDR3, as DNA: TGCGCCAGCAGCCAACCCGGGCCGTACGCTTTCTTT. Residues: CASSQPGPYAFF.

CDR3 amino acids: CASSLGVGGDEQYV. Here the CDR3 DNA reads TGCGCCAGCAGCTTGGGGGTTGGGGGCGACGAGCAGTACGTC. J is TRBJ2-7 and V is TRBV5-1; perhaps TRBD1 as D (6 bases). Germline V gene data show CDR1 as SGHRS and CDR2 as YFSETQ. The CDR3 loop spans 14 amino acids. Trimming pared 0 bases from V and 5 bases from J, leaving 12 bases between.

This clonotype was recorded many times. The chain is built from TRBV2 and TRBJ2-1; the D is unclear. The CDR3 consists of 16 residues. Trimming pared 7 bases from V and 0 bases from J, leaving 16 bases between. CDR1 and CDR2 (germline): SNHLY, FYNNEI. CDR3 in amino acids: CASIFGGYSSYNEQFF. The DNA for the CDR3 is TGTGCCAGCATATTTGGCGGTTACAGCTCCTACAATGAGCAGTTCTTC.

V usage is TRBV21-1 and J usage is TRBJ2-2; no check of the table's D call, TRBD1, against the DNA was made. TRBV21-1 is an annotated pseudogene. This CDR3 is built from 16 residues. The CDR3 loop reads CASSNGPGENTGELFF. The CDR3 nucleotides are TGTGCCAGCAGCAATGGACCGGGAGAGAACACCGGGGAGCTGTTTTTT.

The V gene is TRBV20-1, the J gene TRBJ2-1, with 8 positions matching TRBD2. Germline lookup yields CDR1 DFQATT and CDR2 SNEGSKA (reference sequence). This CDR3 is 15 amino acids long. V was pared by 0 bases and J by 4 bases, with 5 bases of the junction left unmatched. The CDR3 spells CSARDVASGYNEQFF. The CDR3 DNA reads as TGCAGTGCTAGAGATGTGGCTAGCGGGTACAATGAGCAGTTCTTC.

The chain combines TRBV20-1 with TRBJ2-2; D is possibly TRBD1 (6 bases). This CDR3 has 14 amino acids. V lost 6 bases to trimming and J lost 4 bases, with 15 bases between them. Germline-derived CDR1 and CDR2 are DFQATT and SNEGSKA (reference sequence). Written as DNA, the CDR3 is TGCAGTGCAACAGAATTAGGGGGCACCGGGGAGCTGTTTTTT. Encoded protein: CSATELGGTGELFF.

This clonotype was counted a few times. The rearrangement uses TRBV9 and TRBJ2-7; 7 nucleotides line up with TRBD1. With V trimmed by 3 bases and J by 2 bases, 8 bases remained unmatched. Germline assignment: CDR1 SGDLS and CDR2 YYNGEE. This CDR3 has 15 residues. CDR3 nucleotide sequence: TGTGCCAGCAGCGCGTCGTCCGGGACAGCCTACGAGCAGTACTTC. It specifies CASSASSGTAYEQYF.

The V gene is TRBV6-1, the J gene TRBJ2-1; 8 bases are a match to TRBD2. Losses at the gene ends were 6 bases for V and 2 bases for J; bases not matched to a gene: 15. The CDR3 length is 18 residues. The germline CDR1 and CDR2 sequences are MNHNS and SASEGT. This CDR3 reads CASSLSDGGAPTYNEQFF. The CDR3 DNA follows: TGTGCCAGCAGCCTTTCTGACGGGGGGGCCCCAACCTACAATGAGCAGTTCTTC.

This clonotype has a handful of counts. The rearrangement uses TRBV29-1 and TRBJ2-7, with 14 positions matching TRBD2. The CDR3 covers 17 residues. Germline CDR1 and CDR2: SQVTM and ANQGSEA. Trimming removed 4 bases from V and 5 bases from J; junction bases left unmatched: 13. For the CDR3, the DNA is TGCAGCGTTGTAGCCCCCGGGACTAGCGGGAGCAGCGACGAGCAGTACGTC. It yields the protein CSVVAPGTSGSSDEQYV.

This clonotype occurred many times. This CDR3 is CATSLPGTGVNGYTF. The CDR3, as DNA: TGTGCCACCAGCTTACCCGGGACAGGGGTAAATGGCTACACCTTC. The chain recombines TRBV15 with TRBJ1-2, with 10 bases aligning to TRBD1. Germline CDR1 is LNHNV and CDR2 is YYDKDF (reference sequence). The CDR3 runs to 15 residues. V lost 5 bases and J lost 6; bases outside the gene matches: 9.

This clonotype came up a few times. The rearrangement uses TRBV28 and TRBJ2-7; 8 bases agree with TRBD1. The V segment lost 5 bases and the J segment 3 bases; nucleotides outside the gene matches: 6. The CDR3 has 14 residues. Germline CDR1 and CDR2: MDHEN and SYDVKM. The DNA for the CDR3 is TGTGCCAGCAGTGAGCCGACAGGGGTCTACGAGCAGTACGTC. It yields the protein CASSEPTGVYEQYV.

The V gene is TRBV7-2, the J gene TRBJ2-1; possibly TRBD1 or TRBD2 for D (6 bases each). The germline CDR1 and CDR2 sequences are SGHTA and FQGNSA. This CDR3 comprises 14 residues. The germline V and J ends were trimmed by 2 bases and 9 bases, with 14 bases remaining between them. As DNA, the CDR3 is TGTGCCAGCAGCTTACGGGGGCAGGTGCGTGAGCAGTTCTTC. It encodes CASSLRGQVREQFF. Filled out from reference TRBV7-2 and TRBJ2-1, the complete variable domain reads GAGVSQSPSNKVTEKGKDVELRCDPISGHTALYWYRQSLGQGLEFLIYFQGNSAPDKSGLPSDRFSAERTGGSVSTLTIQRTQQEDSAVYLCASSLRGQVREQFFGPGTRLTVL.

There are many counts of this clonotype. This chain connects TRBV7-3 to TRBJ2-1; tentative D call: TRBD2 (5 bases). Trimming removed 2 bases at V and 10 bases at J, with 18 bases between. The CDR3 length is 15 residues. CDR1 is SGHTA and CDR2 is FQGTGA in the germline V gene. The CDR3 here is CASSLFLASPEEQFF. CDR3 nucleotides: TGTGCCAGCAGCTTATTCCTAGCTTCCCCGGAAGAGCAGTTCTTC.

Only a few counts were recorded for this clonotype. The chain combines TRBV10-2 with TRBJ2-3; possible D gene TRBD2, 5 bases. This CDR3 region has 14 residues. The germline V and J ends were trimmed by 2 bases and 6 bases, with 12 bases remaining between them. Germline V gives CDR1 WSHSY, CDR2 SAAADI. The chain's CDR3 is CASSEGLLTDTQYF. The CDR3 nucleotides read TGCGCCAGCAGTGAGGGACTCTTGACGGATACGCAGTATTTT.

This clonotype turned up a few times. This chain connects TRBV10-3 to TRBJ2-7, with 7 bases identical to TRBD1. The CDR3 loop spans 13 amino acids. The V segment lost 8 bases and the J segment 4 bases; nucleotides outside the gene matches: 8. The germline V gene encodes CDR1 ENHRY and CDR2 SYGVKD. The CDR3 protein is CAIGLGQTYEQYF. The CDR3 DNA reads as TGTGCCATCGGACTGGGACAGACTTACGAGCAGTACTTC.

This rearrangement joins TRBV5-2 to TRBJ2-7; the D call in the table, TRBD2, was not verified against the DNA. TRBV5-2 is a pseudogene segment. The CDR3 has 13 residues. In DNA, the CDR3 is TGTGCCATGGGCCCGACACTCTTCTACGAGCAGTACTTC. Translated, it gives CAMGPTLFYEQYF.